This T cell receptor beta chain was sequenced during a study of blood T cell repertoires in COVID-19. Study-level background: Spain, Italy and the United States supplied samples that represented acute and convalescent COVID-19. T cells, B-cell-depleted T cells, or PBMCs provided the cDNA or gDNA that served as material.

Methods used by the authors: Amplification from reference gene primers served as the basis for estimated nucleated cell counts. Clones were read by immunoSEQ multiplex PCR, and TCRdb kept only the in-frame ones, dropping some. The V and J calls and clone size come from that table; D and trimming were worked out from the DNA. Of roughly 160,000 clones in the sample, 75% to 90% were seen once. Looked up from germline, CDR1 is LNHDA and CDR2 is SQIVND (reference sequence). The ends lost 4 bases at V and 2 bases at J; junction bases unmatched: 4. The CDR3 consists of 15 residues. V and J are TRBV19 and TRBJ2-3; 9 nucleotides match TRBD1. The receptor was derived from a woman aged 55-69 years with acute or convalescent COVID-19. The material sequenced was peripheral blood. The CDR3 nucleotides read TGTGCCAGTAGTAGCCGGGACAGGGCCACAGATACGCAGTATTTT. Translating it yields CASSSRDRATDTQYF.